A selection of T cell receptor beta chains follows, all from one sample in a study of blood T cell repertoires in COVID-19. Repertoires were generated with immunoSEQ multiplex PCR, while TCRdb's copy carries only in-frame clones and drops some. The table has about 11,000 clones, less than 85% seen once. Sequencing was performed on peripheral blood. These receptors were taken from a human donor in a cohort sampled during active COVID-19. Both conserved end residues are part of each CDR3. Fields, in order: CDR3 length, J gene, V gene, CDR3 protein.

CDR3 length: 13
J gene: TRBJ2-3
V gene: TRBV24-1
CDR3 protein: CATSGLATDTQYF

CDR3 length: 15
J gene: TRBJ2-5
V gene: TRBV11-3
CDR3 protein: CASSPGTDNQETQYF

CDR3 length: 14
J gene: TRBJ2-3
V gene: TRBV7-9
CDR3 protein: CASSLVREPDTQYF

CDR3 length: 16
J gene: TRBJ2-2
V gene: TRBV27
CDR3 protein: CASSLRQGASAGELFF

CDR3 length: 16
J gene: TRBJ2-7
V gene: TRBV6-1
CDR3 protein: CASSEGASGGPYEQYF

CDR3 length: 19
J gene: TRBJ1-4
V gene: TRBV28
CDR3 protein: CASSLTLGTGGLANEKLFF

CDR3 length: 15
J gene: TRBJ1-2
V gene: TRBV11-2
CDR3 protein: CASSFPGTGYYGYTF

CDR3 length: 15
J gene: TRBJ2-7
V gene: TRBV6-2/TRBV6-3
CDR3 protein: CASSFGLAGTYEQYF

CDR3 length: 14
J gene: TRBJ1-1
V gene: TRBV7-6
CDR3 protein: CASSLRWGTGEAFF

CDR3 length: 12
J gene: TRBJ2-1
V gene: TRBV11-3
CDR3 protein: CASSLVTGEQFF

CDR3 length: 16
J gene: TRBJ2-3
V gene: TRBV10-3
CDR3 protein: CAISEMVAGVADTQYF

CDR3 length: 12
J gene: TRBJ2-7
V gene: TRBV10-1
CDR3 protein: CASSERTDEQYF

CDR3 length: 15
J gene: TRBJ1-1
V gene: TRBV19
CDR3 protein: CASSIPGGHYTEAFF

CDR3 length: 13
J gene: TRBJ1-5
V gene: TRBV24-1
CDR3 protein: CATSEGQGQPQHF

CDR3 length: 12
J gene: TRBJ1-3
V gene: TRBV14
CDR3 protein: CASIGSGNTIYF

CDR3 length: 14
J gene: TRBJ2-5
V gene: TRBV5-1
CDR3 protein: CASSSGTRLETQYF

CDR3 length: 16
J gene: TRBJ2-3
V gene: TRBV28
CDR3 protein: CASSPLEVTSTDTQYF

CDR3 length: 17
J gene: TRBJ2-1
V gene: TRBV30
CDR3 protein: CAWRASVGLAGINEQFF

CDR3 length: 14
J gene: TRBJ2-7
V gene: TRBV28
CDR3 protein: CASSLGTGSYEQYF

CDR3 length: 14
J gene: TRBJ2-7
V gene: TRBV11-1
CDR3 protein: CASRAGTTFYEQYF